Shown below are 17 T cell receptor beta chains from a single sample sequenced in a study of vaccination effects on CD4 cells after COVID-19. These receptors' targets are unknown. The culture ran for 10 days, and then CD4+ T cells were isolated. Profiling relied on immunoSEQ multiplex PCR, and the TCRdb table lists in-frame clones only, not all of them. The sample holds more than 30,000 clones; 65% to 75% are singletons and the top ten take roughly 3.1%. The sample consisted of CD4+ T cells from PBMCs cultured without peptide, taken before COVID-19 vaccination. These receptors were obtained from a human donor who received a COVID-19 vaccine.

J is TRBJ1-1 and V is TRBV6-5; no definite D call. Trimming took 8 bases from V and 1 from J, leaving 11 bases between them. The germline V gene encodes CDR1 MNHEY and CDR2 SVGAGI. CDR3 length: 13 amino acids. CDR3 in DNA: TGTGCCAGCCAATCGACGGAGAACACTGAAGCTTTCTTT. This gives the protein CASQSTENTEAFF.

The rearrangement links TRBV6-5 to TRBJ1-2; 7 nucleotides match TRBD1. With V trimmed by 10 bases and J by 6 bases, 8 bases remained unmatched. Germline V lookup: CDR1 MNHEY, CDR2 SVGAGI. This CDR3 spans 12 amino acids. CDR3 loop: CATLDRFNGYTF. CDR3 nucleotides: TGTGCCACCTTGGACAGGTTCAATGGCTACACCTTC.

V gene TRBV19 combines with J gene TRBJ1-1, with D maybe TRBD1 (5 bases). Germline-derived CDR1 and CDR2 are LNHDA and SQIVND (reference sequence). The CDR3 totals 14 residues. With 7 bases removed from V and 1 base from J, the gap between germline ends came to 13 bases. The CDR3 nucleotides are TGTGCCAGTAATAGGCAGGGAAAGAACACTGAAGCTTTCTTT. It encodes CASNRQGKNTEAFF.

This chain uses TRBV5-4 with TRBJ1-1; 7 nucleotides agree with TRBD1. The CDR3 has 14 amino acids. With 0 bases clipped from V and 6 bases from J, the junction kept 5 bases outside the gene matches. Germline V CDR1 and CDR2: SGHNT, YYREEE (reference sequence). CDR3 in DNA: TGTGCCAGCAGCTTGGGGGGCGGACAGGCTGAAGCTTTCTTT. Encoded protein: CASSLGGGQAEAFF.

The DNA for the CDR3 is TGTGCCGGAACCCTGGGACCAGCTAATGAAAAACTGTTTTTT. Amino acid sequence: CAGTLGPANEKLFF. V gene TRBV30 combines with J gene TRBJ1-4, with D possibly TRBD1 on 5 matching bases. The germline gives CDR1 GTSNPN, CDR2 SVGIG (reference sequence). The CDR3 length is 14 residues. V was pared by 8 bases and J by 3 bases, with 16 bases between.

The chain carries TRBV20-1 and TRBJ2-5; D ambiguous. Germline CDR1 and CDR2: DFQATT and SNEGSKA (reference sequence). Trimming pared 3 bases from V and 5 bases from J, leaving 7 bases between. This CDR3 is built from 11 residues. In nucleotides, the CDR3 is TGCAGTGCTAGTTATGGTGAGACCCAGTACTTC. Translated: CSASYGETQYF.

This rearrangement joins TRBV7-9 to TRBJ1-1; 7 bases agree with TRBD1. The CDR3 covers 15 residues. Germline V gives CDR1 SEHNR, CDR2 FQNEAQ (reference sequence). The trim removed 4 bases at V and 0 bases at J, leaving 5 bases unmatched. The CDR3 is CASSYRQGLNTEAFF. CDR3 in DNA: TGTGCCAGCAGCTACCGACAGGGATTGAACACTGAAGCTTTCTTT.

This clone has only a few counts. V gene TRBV4-1 combines with J gene TRBJ1-6, with TRBD1 matching over 11 bases. CDR1 is MGHRA and CDR2 is YSYEKL in the germline V gene. The CDR3 contains 16 residues. V lost 1 base to trimming and J lost 8 bases; unmatched junction nucleotides: 4. For the CDR3, the DNA is TGCGCCAGCAGCCAAGGGGGGACAGGGGGGTATTCACCCCTCCACTTT. This gives the protein CASSQGGTGGYSPLHF.

This clone was detected only a few times. The V gene is TRBV6-5, the J gene TRBJ2-7; D may correspond to TRBD1 or TRBD2 (5 bases each). The CDR3 has 13 amino acids. The V gene lost 8 bases and the J gene lost 2 bases, with 13 bases spanning the gap. The germline gives CDR1 MNHEY, CDR2 SVGAGI. The CDR3 DNA follows: TGTGCCAGCGAACGGGACGGCACCTACGAGCAGTACTTC. Translating gives CASERDGTYEQYF.

The V and J genes are TRBV2 and TRBJ1-1; maybe TRBD1 (5 bases). Trimming cost V 0 bases and J 3 bases, with 5 bases left between them. CDR3 size: 13 residues. Germline CDR1 reads SNHLY; CDR2 reads FYNNEI. The CDR3 DNA sequence: TGTGCCAGCAGTGAAGCGGGGCACACTGAAGCTTTCTTT. Its translation is CASSEAGHTEAFF.

The chain is built from TRBV5-6 and TRBJ2-1; 12 bases agree with TRBD2. With 4 bases clipped from V and 9 bases from J, the junction kept 2 bases outside the gene matches. This CDR3 has 13 amino acids. CDR1 SGHDT and CDR2 YYEEEE come from the germline V gene. CDR3: CASSRLAGAEQFF. The DNA of the CDR3 is TGTGCCAGCAGCCGACTAGCGGGAGCTGAGCAGTTCTTC.

The chain links TRBV19 to TRBJ2-1, with 8 bases identical to TRBD1. Germline V lookup: CDR1 LNHDA, CDR2 SQIVND (reference sequence). With 6 bases clipped from V and 2 bases from J, the junction kept 6 bases outside the gene matches. The CDR3 has 15 amino acids. The CDR3 reads CASSVQGVPYNEQFF. In DNA form, the CDR3 reads TGTGCCAGTAGCGTACAGGGGGTGCCCTACAATGAGCAGTTCTTC. Full variable domain (outside the CDR3, taken from reference TRBV19 and TRBJ2-1): DGGITQSPKYLFRKEGQNVTLSCEQNLNHDAMYWYRQDPGQGLRLIYYSQIVNDFQKGDIAEGYSVSREKKESFPLTVTSAQKNPTAFYLCASSVQGVPYNEQFFGPGTRLTVL.

The J gene is TRBJ2-3, the V gene TRBV7-2; 9 bases are shared with TRBD2. Per the germline V gene, CDR1 is SGHTA and CDR2 is FQGNSA. V shed 6 bases and J 6 bases; nucleotides not matched to a gene: 10. CDR3 size: 15 residues. The CDR3 DNA is TGTGCCAGCAGTATTAGCGGGAGAGCGAGGGATACGCAGTATTTT. Its translation is CASSISGRARDTQYF. The variable domain in full, with the rest retrieved from reference TRBV7-2 and TRBJ2-3, is GAGVSQSPSNKVTEKGKDVELRCDPISGHTALYWYRQSLGQGLEFLIYFQGNSAPDKSGLPSDRFSAERTGGSVSTLTIQRTQQEDSAVYLCASSISGRARDTQYFGPGTRLTVL.

This chain connects TRBV24-1 to TRBJ2-2, with a tentative D call TRBD1 (6 bases). The CDR3 is 12 residues long. Germline V gene data show CDR1 as KGHDR and CDR2 as SFDVKD. Between the trimmed V and J ends, which lost 7 bases and 7 bases, there was a span of 9 bases. The CDR3 nucleotides are TGTGCCACCAGGGGGGACAACGGGGAGCTGTTTTTT. Residues: CATRGDNGELFF.

This rearrangement joins TRBV4-1 to TRBJ2-3; TRBD2 matches 9 bases. The CDR3 is made up of 16 amino acids. CDR1 MGHRA and CDR2 YSYEKL come from the germline V gene. V trimming: 1 base; J trimming: 9 bases; junction bases outside the gene matches: 11. The chain's CDR3 is CASSQVGTSREITQYF. For the CDR3, the DNA is TGCGCCAGCAGCCAAGTCGGGACTAGCAGGGAAATCACGCAGTATTTT.

V and J are TRBV9 and TRBJ1-1; D is ambiguous. V lost 0 bases, J lost 2 bases, and 8 bases lay in between. Looked up from germline, CDR1 is SGDLS and CDR2 is YYNGEE. CDR3 size: 14 residues. This CDR3 reads CASSVGRGNTEAFF. CDR3 nucleotide sequence: TGTGCCAGCAGCGTAGGCCGGGGAAACACTGAAGCTTTCTTT.

The J gene is TRBJ2-7, the V gene TRBV5-6, with a weak D call TRBD1 (6 bases). CDR3 length: 14 amino acids. V was pared by 5 bases and J by 3 bases, with 15 bases between. Germline V CDR1 and CDR2: SGHDT, YYEEEE. The CDR3 protein is CASRLWQGSYEQYF. The CDR3 nucleotides read TGTGCCAGCAGATTGTGGCAGGGGAGCTACGAGCAGTACTTC.